This T cell receptor beta chain was identified in a study of PD-L1 blockade in urothelial cancer. Across the whole study: Bladder-origin urothelial cancer in males described twenty-five of the 29 patients. Across blood samples, T cells had a median count of 141,255.

Broader study findings: Pretreatment TCR clonality in blood under the median foretold superior survival.

Turning to this clone: The target antigen is unknown. Relative to the germline gene, one junction end is altered; a read error may explain this.

PCRs each included synthetic TCR analog templates spiked in. The table came from immunoSEQ multiplex PCR; TCRdb's copy has only in-frame clones and leaves some out. The sample includes about 40,000 clones, more than 70% seen only once; the top ten take roughly a sixth. The source of this sequence is a man in his sixties with urothelial cancer. The sample consisted of PBMCs, taken around atezolizumab (anti-PD-L1) treatment.

CDR3 sequence reads: CASSIVDGDSPLHF. In DNA form, the CDR3 reads TGTGCCAGTAGTATAGTTGACGGGGATTCGCCCCTCCACTTT. The rearrangement joins TRBV19 to TRBJ1-6; no clear D gene. Germline V gene data show CDR1 as LNHDA and CDR2 as SQIVND (reference sequence). The CDR3 has 14 residues. The entire variable domain, with the rest obtained from reference TRBV19 and TRBJ1-6, is as follows: DGGITQSPKYLFRKEGQNVTLSCEQNLNHDAMYWYRQDPGQGLRLIYYSQIVNDFQKGDIAEGYSVSREKKESFPLTVTSAQKNPTAFYLCASSIVDGDSPLHFGNGTRLTVT.